This TCR beta chain was observed in a study of response to subunit inactivated influenza vaccine. This clonotype appeared many times. Germline CDR1 is LGHNA and CDR2 is YNFKEQ. This CDR3 has 17 amino acids. The V and J ends lost 6 bases and 0 bases respectively, with 19 bases between them. A single record per CDR3 protein comes from TCRdb applying MiXCR to the RT-PCR reads. The sample lists 500,000 to 700,000 distinct CDR3 sequences, roughly 25% seen once, with 2.8% in the top ten. The same specimen was also included in a second study, on T cells expressing NK-cell markers. From that report: Generation of TCR beta cDNA was performed by 5'RACE template switching incorporating UMIs. Each TCR beta repertoire originated in sorted T cells that were CD3+CD56+NKG2C+, CD3+CD56+NKG2C- or CD3+CD56-NKG2C+. Of eight sequenced donors, seven were HCMV-seropositive and one HCMV-seronegative. T cells sorted in several experiments were restricted to alpha-beta TCR T cells by an anti-gamma-delta TCR antibody.

The V and J genes are TRBV4-2 and TRBJ2-3; a weak D match, TRBD2 (6 bases). The sequences come from CD4+ T cells sorted from PBMCs, collected less than 13 days after vaccination. This clonotype was sampled from a man aged 50 to 59 who received an inactivated influenza vaccine. This CDR3 is CASSTSLGGSSTDTQYF. In nucleotides, the CDR3 is TGTGCCAGCAGTACCTCTCTGGGGGGAAGTAGCACAGATACGCAGTATTTT.